Listed below are T cell receptor beta chains from one sample, sequenced in a study of beta chain features in type 1 diabetes. Produced via immunoSEQ multiplex PCR; TCRdb's table is partial and in-frame only. The table records 860,000 or so clones, 15% to 20% of them present only once. Sample: naive CD4+ T cells from blood. The receptors were sampled from a woman between 18 and 30 years old in good health. CDR3s include the opening cysteine and the closing phenylalanine or tryptophan. The order of the fields is V gene, J gene, D gene, clone size, CDR3 DNA, CDR3 protein. A D gene is named only where the DNA matches it firmly. Rows may omit the clone size; those that give it use once, few, many or a size class.

TRBV7-2	TRBJ2-7	NA	NA	TGTGCCAGCGGGATGGGCGGGACCTACGAGCAGTACTTC	CASGMGGTYEQYF
TRBV9	TRBJ2-4	NA	NA	TGTGCCAGCAGCGCCGGGGTAGCCAAAAACATTCAGTACTTC	CASSAGVAKNIQYF
TRBV5-1	TRBJ1-1	TRBD1	NA	TGCGCCAGCAGCCCGACAGGGGGGGCGACTGAAGCTTTCTTT	CASSPTGGATEAFF
TRBV4-1	TRBJ1-1	TRBD1	NA	TGCGCCAGCAGCCAAGAAGGAAGGCACAGGGGGAACACTGAAGCTTTCTTT	CASSQEGRHRGNTEAFF
TRBV25-1	TRBJ1-1	NA	NA	TGTGCCAGCCAACCCCCCTCCGGGATTAAAGGGACTGAAGCTTTCTTT	CASQPPSGIKGTEAFF
TRBV29-1	TRBJ2-7	NA	few	TGCAGCGTTGGGGCAGGCTACGAGCAGTACTTC	CSVGAGYEQYF
TRBV5-4	TRBJ2-1	TRBD2	NA	TGTGCCAGCAGCTTGGGGCTACTAGCGGGAGGGCCTAATCCCAATGAGCAGTTCTTC	CASSLGLLAGGPNPNEQFF
TRBV18	TRBJ2-7	NA	few	TGTGCCAGCTCACCAGGGGTTATCGGGAGCTACGAGCAGTACTTC	CASSPGVIGSYEQYF
TRBV4-3	TRBJ1-2	NA	few	TGCGCCAGCAGCCAAGCCTATGGACAGTCCTATGGCTACACCTTC	CASSQAYGQSYGYTF
TRBV5-6	TRBJ2-1	NA	NA	TGTGCCAGCAGCTTTATATCCCCCTCCGGCAATGAGCAGTTCTTC	CASSFISPSGNEQFF
TRBV25-1	TRBJ2-7	TRBD2	few	TGTGCCAGCAGTGACTACCGGGACTATCACTACGAGCAGTACTTC	CASSDYRDYHYEQYF
TRBV4-2	TRBJ1-2	NA	NA	TGTGCCAGCAGCCAAGGTGCGGGCGGGACTATTAACTATGGCTACACCTTC	CASSQGAGGTINYGYTF
TRBV7-2	TRBJ2-7	NA	few	TGTGCCAGCAGGAAAGATAGCTCCTACGAGCAGTACTTC	CASRKDSSYEQYF
TRBV15	TRBJ2-1	NA	few	TGTGCCACCAGCAGACACCGAGGGGAGGGGGGCTTCTTC	CATSRHRGEGGFF
TRBV29-1	TRBJ1-2	NA	few	TGCAGCGTTTCACCACATGCAAGTCTTCTTGTCCCTGGGGGTTACTATGGCTACACCTTC	CSVSPHASLLVPGGYYGYTF
TRBV19	TRBJ1-5	NA	few	TGTGCCAGTCATCAGCCCCAGCATTTT	CASHQPQHF
TRBV7-2	TRBJ2-7	TRBD2	few	TGTGCCAGCAGCTTGGTAGCGGGAGACTACGAGCAGTACTTC	CASSLVAGDYEQYF
TRBV13	TRBJ1-1	NA	NA	TGTGCCAGCAGCTCAACGTACAGCACTGAAGCTTTCTTT	CASSSTYSTEAFF
TRBV9	TRBJ1-3	NA	NA	TGTGCCAGCAGCGTAGATGGAGGCTCTGGAAACACCATATATTTT	CASSVDGGSGNTIYF
TRBV5-4	TRBJ2-2	TRBD2	few	TGTGCCAGCAGCTTGATAGCGGGGGCCACCGGGGAGCTGTTTTTT	CASSLIAGATGELFF
TRBV5-1	TRBJ2-7	NA	few	TGCGCCAGCAGCTTGCCCGAGGGCGAGCAGTACTTC	CASSLPEGEQYF
TRBV27	TRBJ2-6	NA	NA	TGTGCCAGCAGGAAGAGCTCTGGGGCCAACGTCCTGACTTTC	CASRKSSGANVLTF
TRBV6-1	TRBJ2-1	TRBD2	NA	TGTGCCAGCAGTGGTAGGTTGACTAGCGGGAGTCACAATGAGCAGTTCTTC	CASSGRLTSGSHNEQFF
TRBV7-3	TRBJ2-3	NA	NA	TGTGCCAGCAGCTTAAGATCTGGGGGCGACTCAAGGGGCACAGATACGCAGTATTTT	CASSLRSGGDSRGTDTQYF
TRBV4-3	TRBJ2-5	NA	NA	TGCGCCAGCAGTCAGTTCAGCGGGTGGGAGCAGTACTTC	CASSQFSGWEQYF
TRBV7-6	TRBJ2-7	TRBD2	NA	TGTGCCAGCAGCTTACGACTAGCGGGAGGGGACGAGCAGTACTTC	CASSLRLAGGDEQYF
TRBV19	TRBJ1-5	TRBD1	few	TGTGCCAGTAGTGGATCCGGCAGGGGGATAGGTCAGCCCCAGCATTTT	CASSGSGRGIGQPQHF
TRBV4-2	TRBJ1-5	NA	few	TGTGCCAGCAGCCAGCTCCGGGACGCGTTAGGGGGAGATCAGCCCCAGCATTTT	CASSQLRDALGGDQPQHF